This T cell receptor beta chain was obtained from a study of blood T cell repertoires in COVID-19. Study-wide background: Acute and convalescent COVID-19 specimens originated in the United States, Italy and Spain. In each case, the material was cDNA or gDNA derived from T cells, B-cell-depleted T cells, or PBMCs.

The germline CDR1 and CDR2 sequences are ENHRY and SYGVKD. Unmatched junction bases numbered 8, after V lost 7 bases and J lost 6 bases. The CDR3 sequence is 14 residues long. TCRdb keeps only in-frame clones here, not all; method: immunoSEQ multiplex PCR. The table lists approximately 160,000 clones, 90% of them singletons. The sample was peripheral blood. The receptor's source is a man between 60 and 75 years old with active or convalescent COVID-19. The chain combines TRBV10-3 with TRBJ1-5; 8 bases are shared with TRBD1. The CDR3 DNA sequence: TGTGCCATCAAGCAACAGGGGGAAGGTCAGCCCCAGCATTTT. Its translation: CAIKQQGEGQPQHF.